These 2 T cell receptor beta chains were sequenced from one sample in a study of blood T cell repertoires in COVID-19 (dated by TCRdb to the early 2020s). The method behind the library was the immunoSEQ multiplex PCR assay. TCRdb obtained this table from immuneACCESS and retained in-frame rearrangements with V and J assigned. These tables miss some clones; where compared with another copy, unresolved V genes account for less than half of the shortfall, and the remainder is unexplained. The sample has 170,000 or so clones on record, approximately 83% of them singletons. The top ten constitute under 3.5% of the sample. Sequencing used peripheral blood. The receptors here all came from a woman in her fifties or sixties with acute or convalescent COVID-19.

The chain's CDR3 is CASSQTGTYNQPQHF. CDR3 bases: TGCGCCAGCAGCCAAACGGGGACATACAATCAGCCCCAGCATTTT. This chain joins TRBV4-1 and TRBJ1-5, with a tentative D call TRBD1 (6 bases). The CDR3 sequence is 15 residues long. V dropped 2 bases and J dropped 3 bases, with 11 bases sitting between them. Germline V gene lookup returns CDR1 MGHRA and CDR2 YSYEKL.

The rearrangement links TRBV19 to TRBJ1-1; tentative D call: TRBD1 (6 bases). This CDR3 is built from 14 residues. V lost 3 bases, J lost 0 bases, and 8 bases lay in between. CDR1 LNHDA and CDR2 SQIVND come from the germline V gene (reference sequence). In DNA, the CDR3 is TGTGCCAGTAGTATTACAGGGTTGAACACTGAAGCTTTCTTT. Translation gives CASSITGLNTEAFF. The full variable domain, its missing parts supplied by reference TRBV19 and TRBJ1-1, is DGGITQSPKYLFRKEGQNVTLSCEQNLNHDAMYWYRQDPGQGLRLIYYSQIVNDFQKGDIAEGYSVSREKKESFPLTVTSAQKNPTAFYLCASSITGLNTEAFFGQGTRLTVV.